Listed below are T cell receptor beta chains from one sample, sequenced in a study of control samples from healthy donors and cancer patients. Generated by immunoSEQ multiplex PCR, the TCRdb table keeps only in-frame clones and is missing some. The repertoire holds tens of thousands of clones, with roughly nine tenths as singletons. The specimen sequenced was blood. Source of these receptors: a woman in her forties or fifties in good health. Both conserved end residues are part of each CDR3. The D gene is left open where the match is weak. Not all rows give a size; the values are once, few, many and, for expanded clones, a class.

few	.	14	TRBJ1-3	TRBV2	CASRGQLSGNTIYF	TGTGCCAGCAGAGGACAGCTCTCTGGAAACACCATATATTTT
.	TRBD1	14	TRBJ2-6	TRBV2	CASHDRAGANVLTF	TGTGCCAGCCACGACAGGGCTGGGGCCAACGTCCTGACTTTC
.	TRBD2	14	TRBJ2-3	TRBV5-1	CASSLNGGGDTQYF	TGCGCCAGCAGCTTGAATGGCGGGGGAGATACGCAGTATTTT
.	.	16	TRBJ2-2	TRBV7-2	CASSFISSVNTGELFF	TGTGCCAGCAGCTTTATCTCGAGCGTGAACACCGGGGAGCTGTTTTTT
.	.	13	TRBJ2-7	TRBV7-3	CASSLSPSYEQYF	TGTGCCAGCAGCTTATCACCGTCCTACGAGCAGTACTTC
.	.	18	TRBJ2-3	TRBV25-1	CASSEWNKQGGQTDTQYF	TGTGCCAGCAGTGAATGGAACAAACAGGGTGGTCAGACAGATACGCAGTATTTT
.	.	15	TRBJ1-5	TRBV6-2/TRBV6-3	CASSYFSSSNQPQHF	TGTGCCAGCAGTTATTTTTCCAGTAGCAATCAGCCCCAGCATTTT
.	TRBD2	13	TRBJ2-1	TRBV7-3	CASSYGLGDEQFF	TGTGCCAGCAGCTACGGACTAGGCGATGAGCAGTTCTTC
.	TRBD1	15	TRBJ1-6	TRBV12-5	CASGRWTGANSPLHF	TGTGCTAGTGGTCGCTGGACAGGGGCGAATTCACCCCTCCACTTT
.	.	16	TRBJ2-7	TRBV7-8	CASSLRAGRLSYEQYF	TGTGCCAGCAGCTTAAGGGCGGGTCGCCTCTCCTACGAGCAGTACTTC
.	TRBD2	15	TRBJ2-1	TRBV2	CASRPSGSKGNEQFF	TGTGCCAGCAGACCGAGCGGGAGTAAAGGCAATGAGCAGTTCTTC
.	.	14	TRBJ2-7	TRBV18	CASSPGENLYEQYF	TGTGCCAGCTCACCCGGGGAAAACCTCTACGAGCAGTACTTC
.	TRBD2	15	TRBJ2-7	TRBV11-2	CASTIGTSGTYEQYF	TGTGCCAGCACCATCGGGACTAGCGGGACCTACGAGCAGTACTTC
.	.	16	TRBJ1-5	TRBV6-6	CASSKLQAFGDQPQHF	TGTGCCAGCAGTAAGCTCCAGGCCTTTGGGGATCAGCCCCAGCATTTT
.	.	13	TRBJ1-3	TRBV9	CASSGTDGNTIYF	TGTGCCAGCAGCGGGACGGATGGAAACACCATATATTTT
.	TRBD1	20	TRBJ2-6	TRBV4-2	CASSPVVHRGLSSGANVLTF	TGTGCCAGCAGCCCCGTCGTACACAGGGGCCTAAGCTCTGGGGCCAACGTCCTGACTTTC
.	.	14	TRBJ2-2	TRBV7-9	CASSLSRMPGELFF	TGTGCCAGCAGCTTAAGTCGAATGCCCGGGGAGCTGTTTTTT
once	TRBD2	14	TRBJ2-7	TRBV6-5	CASRGGGDINEQYF	TGTGCCAGCAGAGGCGGGGGGGACATCAACGAGCAGTACTTC
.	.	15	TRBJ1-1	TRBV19	CASSSGGQVLEKAFF	TGTGCCAGTAGTTCGGGGGGGCAGGTACTGGAAAAAGCTTTCTTT
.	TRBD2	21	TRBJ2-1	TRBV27	CASMVDIRSGRVKGSYNEQFF	TGTGCCAGTATGGTGGACATCCGTAGCGGGAGGGTTAAAGGCTCCTACAATGAGCAGTTCTTC
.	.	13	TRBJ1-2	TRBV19	CASSRASQYGYTF	TGTGCCAGTAGTCGGGCCTCTCAATATGGCTACACCTTC
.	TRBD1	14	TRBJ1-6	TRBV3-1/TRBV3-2	CASSQGQGGSPLHF	TGTGCCAGCAGCCAGGGACAGGGAGGTTCACCCCTCCACTTT
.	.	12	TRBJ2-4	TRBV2	CATGTLKNIQYF	TGTGCCACCGGGACCCTAAAAAACATTCAGTACTTC
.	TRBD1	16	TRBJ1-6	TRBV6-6	CASRDSGQGFNSPLHF	TGTGCCAGCAGAGATTCGGGACAGGGGTTTAATTCACCCCTCCACTTT
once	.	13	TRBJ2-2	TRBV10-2	CASSGRLTGELFF	TGCGCCAGCAGTGGACGCCTAACCGGGGAGCTGTTTTTT
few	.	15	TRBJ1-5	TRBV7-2	CASSQDSMGNQPQHF	TGTGCCAGCAGCCAGGACAGTATGGGCAATCAGCCCCAGCATTTT
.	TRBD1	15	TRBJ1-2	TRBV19	CASSIGEGTGSGYTF	TGTGCCAGTAGTATAGGGGAAGGGACAGGGTCAGGCTACACCTTC
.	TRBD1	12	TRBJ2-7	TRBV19	CATTGVPYEQYF	TGTGCCACCACAGGGGTACCCTACGAGCAGTACTTC
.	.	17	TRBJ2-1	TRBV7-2	CASSLAGRGPSYNEQFF	TGTGCCAGCAGCTTAGCGGGGCGGGGACCCTCCTACAATGAGCAGTTCTTC
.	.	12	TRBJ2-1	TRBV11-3	CASSFLESEQFF	TGTGCCAGCAGCTTTTTAGAATCGGAGCAGTTCTTC
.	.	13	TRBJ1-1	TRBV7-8	CASSWTEGTEAFF	TGTGCCAGCAGCTGGACGGAAGGGACTGAAGCTTTCTTT
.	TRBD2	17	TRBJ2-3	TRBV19	CASASGLAGGTTDTQYF	TGTGCCAGTGCCTCCGGACTAGCGGGAGGAACCACAGATACGCAGTATTTT
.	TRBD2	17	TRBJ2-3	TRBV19	CASSISRLAGGEDTQYF	TGTGCCAGTAGTATTAGCCGACTAGCGGGAGGAGAGGATACGCAGTATTTT
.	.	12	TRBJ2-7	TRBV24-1	CATSETGYEQYF	TGTGCCACCAGTGAAACAGGCTACGAGCAGTACTTC
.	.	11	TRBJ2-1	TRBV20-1	CSAVSYNEQFF	TGCAGTGCCGTGTCTTACAATGAGCAGTTCTTC
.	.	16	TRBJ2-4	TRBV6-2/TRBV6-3	CASSYRGLLNQNIQYF	TGTGCCAGCAGTTATAGGGGACTTCTCAATCAAAACATTCAGTACTTC
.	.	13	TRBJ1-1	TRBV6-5	CASIGNLDTEAFF	TGTGCCAGCATCGGAAACCTAGACACTGAAGCTTTCTTT
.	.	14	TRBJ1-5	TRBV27	CASSLYRNVEPQHF	TGTGCCAGCAGTTTATACAGAAACGTGGAGCCCCAGCATTTT
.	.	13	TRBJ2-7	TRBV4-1	CASSPWDSYEQYF	TGCGCCAGCAGCCCCTGGGACTCTTACGAGCAGTACTTC
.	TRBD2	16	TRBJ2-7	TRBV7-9	CASSLSPGGGSYEQYF	TGTGCCAGCAGCTTAAGCCCCGGGGGGGGCTCCTACGAGCAGTACTTC
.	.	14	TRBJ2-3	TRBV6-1	CASSESMSTDTQYF	TGTGCCAGCAGTGAGTCAATGAGCACAGATACGCAGTATTTT
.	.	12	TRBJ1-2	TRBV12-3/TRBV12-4	CASSRGNYGYTF	TGTGCCAGCAGTCGGGGGAACTATGGCTACACCTTC
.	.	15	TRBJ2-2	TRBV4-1	CASSRAGVATGELFF	TGCGCCAGCAGCCGAGCCGGGGTTGCCACCGGGGAGCTGTTTTTT
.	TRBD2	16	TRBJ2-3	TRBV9	CASSAGWPGGQDTQYF	TGTGCCAGCAGCGCGGGCTGGCCGGGAGGACAAGATACGCAGTATTTT
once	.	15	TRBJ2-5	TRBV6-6	CASSYPFGVGETQYF	TGTGCCAGCAGTTACCCATTTGGGGTTGGGGAGACCCAGTACTTC
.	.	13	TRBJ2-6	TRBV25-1	CASMDWSSNVLTF	TGTGCCAGCATGGACTGGTCGTCGAACGTCCTGACTTTC
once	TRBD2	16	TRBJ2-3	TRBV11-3	CASSLSSGGGTDTQYF	TGTGCCAGCAGCCTTTCTAGCGGGGGGGGCACAGATACGCAGTATTTT
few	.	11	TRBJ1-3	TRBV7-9	CASSPVDTIYF	TGTGCCAGCAGCCCGGTCGACACCATATATTTT
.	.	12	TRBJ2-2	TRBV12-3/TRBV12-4	CASSSVSGELFF	TGTGCCAGCAGTTCCGTTTCCGGGGAGCTGTTTTTT
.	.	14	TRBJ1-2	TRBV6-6	CASSRPQSNYGYTF	TGTGCCAGCAGTCGTCCCCAGAGCAACTATGGCTACACCTTC
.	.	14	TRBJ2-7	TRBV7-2	CASSLVGSAYEQYF	TGTGCCAGCAGCTTAGTAGGTAGCGCCTACGAGCAGTACTTC
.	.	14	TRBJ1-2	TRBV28	CASSPTGGARGYTF	TGTGCCAGCAGCCCGACAGGTGGGGCGCGCGGCTACACCTTC
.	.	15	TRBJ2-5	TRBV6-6	CASWGPGIAQETQYF	TGTGCCAGCTGGGGCCCGGGGATCGCACAAGAGACCCAGTACTTC
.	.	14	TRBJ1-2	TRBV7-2	CASSLDWGAYGYTF	TGTGCCAGCAGCTTAGACTGGGGAGCCTATGGCTACACCTTC
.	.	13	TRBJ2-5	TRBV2	CASRSDSLGTQYF	TGTGCCAGCCGAAGCGACAGCCTCGGGACCCAGTACTTC
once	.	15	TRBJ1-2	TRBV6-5	CASRAGPRSNYGYTF	TGTGCCAGCAGGGCAGGGCCACGATCTAACTATGGCTACACCTTC
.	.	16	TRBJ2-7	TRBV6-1	CASSEGEAVSGYEQYF	TGTGCCAGCAGTGAAGGGGAGGCAGTTTCGGGCTACGAGCAGTACTTC
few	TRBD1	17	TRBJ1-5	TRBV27	CASSRGGPQGGLGPQHF	TGTGCCAGCAGTCGTGGTGGCCCGCAGGGGGGGTTGGGGCCCCAGCATTTT
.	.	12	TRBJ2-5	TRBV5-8	CASSREQETQYF	TGTGCCAGCAGCCGGGAGCAAGAGACCCAGTACTTC
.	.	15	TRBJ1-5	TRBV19	CASSIQAFSNQPQHF	TGTGCCAGTAGTATCCAGGCTTTTAGCAATCAGCCCCAGCATTTT